The rows below give T cell receptor beta chains drawn from one sample of a study of spatial heterogeneity in lung cancer. TCRdb re-called the 5' RACE reads through MiXCR, storing one row per CDR3 protein. The sample has approximately 1,700 distinct CDR3 sequences, 4% to 5.5% seen once. The source material was lung tumor tissue, sampled at surgery. These receptors originate from a male donor with early-stage non-small cell lung cancer. Both conserved end residues are part of each CDR3. The order of the fields is J gene, V gene, CDR3 protein.

TRBJ2-1 | TRBV12-3/TRBV12-4 | CASRTPEDPKGNEQFF
TRBJ2-1 | TRBV9 | CASSVGGTSGNFRDEQFF
TRBJ2-1 | TRBV29-1 | CSVDINEQFF
TRBJ2-7 | TRBV7-2 | CASSQKVGRPTYEQYF
TRBJ2-5 | TRBV28 | CASSSPGHQETQYF
TRBJ2-6 | TRBV28 | CASSSSVEANVLTF
TRBJ2-2 | TRBV28 | CASSLSPRTHTGELFF
TRBJ2-3 | TRBV7-2 | CASSPWSDTQYF
TRBJ2-5 | TRBV7-2 | CASSLGRRETQYF
TRBJ1-1 | TRBV12-3/TRBV12-4 | CASSSGQGMNTEAFF
TRBJ2-6 | TRBV5-1 | CASSSAHSGANVLTF
TRBJ1-1 | TRBV20-1 | CSAIFFGDSKRTEAFF
TRBJ1-2 | TRBV20-1 | CSGALGGAAGGYTF
TRBJ2-3 | TRBV14 | CASSRQARLGRGFEVGTDTQYF
TRBJ1-5 | TRBV2 | CASSLAGGQGLNQPQHF
TRBJ2-2 | TRBV4-3 | CASSQKRIAGMNTGELFF
TRBJ2-2 | TRBV20-1 | CSAQEGGLNTGELFF
TRBJ2-1 | TRBV12-5 | CASALSSGSGDEQFF
TRBJ2-7 | TRBV27 | CATKGSGQGHYEQYF
TRBJ2-5 | TRBV7-8 | CASIASTGGLETQYF
TRBJ2-3 | TRBV28 | CASHTQGTSTDTQYF
TRBJ2-6 | TRBV9 | CASSVAADSGANVLTF
TRBJ2-7 | TRBV10-2 | CASSGGTSGNYEQYF
TRBJ2-3 | TRBV12-5 | CASGLVRDRGTDTQYF
TRBJ2-1 | TRBV28 | CASSFLARTSQKSNEQFF
TRBJ1-2 | TRBV28 | CASSTPGTARGYTF
TRBJ2-1 | TRBV20-1 | CSARDLRRRNEQFF
TRBJ2-3 | TRBV7-8 | CASSLKGYTQYF
TRBJ1-1 | TRBV6-2/TRBV6-3 | CASSQGFTEAFF
TRBJ1-1 | TRBV18 | CASSPAPTESIIEAFF
TRBJ2-2 | TRBV12-3/TRBV12-4 | CASSFGQGSGELFF
TRBJ2-5 | TRBV6-5 | CASNKLLTDRAKETQYF
TRBJ2-2 | TRBV9 | CASSVSTGELFF
TRBJ2-5 | TRBV2 | CASSGADHLYQETQYF
TRBJ2-3 | TRBV11-2 | CASRRDRDTDTQYF
TRBJ1-5 | TRBV12-3/TRBV12-4 | CASSQEGGPNQPQHF
TRBJ1-2 | TRBV6-5 | CASSGPRRGYTF
TRBJ2-1 | TRBV29-1 | CSAPAGQGRNNEQFF
TRBJ2-4 | TRBV11-2 | CASSLKDIQYF
TRBJ1-1 | TRBV29-1 | CSVASGQGYTEAFF